This is a list of T cell receptor beta chains from one sample in a study of T cell responses to AZD1222 COVID-19 vaccine. TCRdb's copy holds only in-frame clones and misses some; the assay was immunoSEQ multiplex PCR. The repertoire has around 130,000 clones, roughly 84% of them found once; the top ten carry 12%. Sequencing used peripheral blood, obtained on day 0 of AZD1222 vaccination. These receptors all stem from an adult in good health. The CDR3 runs from the conserved cysteine through the conserved F or W. Each record gives: clone size, J gene, D gene, V gene, CDR3 protein, CDR3 DNA. The D gene is left open where the match is weak. Only part of the rows carry a size: once, few, many, or a class if the clone is expanded.

>NA|TRBJ1-1|NA|TRBV10-3
CAITPTATNTEAFF
TGTGCCATCACCCCGACAGCTACTAACACTGAAGCTTTCTTT
>NA|TRBJ2-7|NA|TRBV27
CATRGESYEQYF
TGTGCCACCCGGGGCGAATCCTACGAGCAGTACTTC
>NA|TRBJ1-6|TRBD1|TRBV4-3
CASSQDRGIYSPLHF
TGCGCCAGCAGCCAAGACAGGGGGATATATTCACCCCTCCACTTT
>NA|TRBJ1-2|TRBD1|TRBV6-5
CASSSPGQGNYGYTF
TGTGCCAGCAGTTCCCCGGGACAGGGCAACTATGGCTACACCTTC
>NA|TRBJ1-4|TRBD1|TRBV24-1
CATSESGTGGSNEKLFF
TGTGCCACCAGTGAATCCGGGACAGGGGGCTCTAATGAAAAACTGTTTTTT
>NA|TRBJ1-2|NA|TRBV9
CASSVEGGPDYGYTF
TGTGCCAGCAGCGTAGAGGGGGGGCCGGACTATGGCTACACCTTC
>NA|TRBJ1-2|NA|TRBV10-2
CASSETEDYGYTF
TGCGCCAGCAGTGAAACAGAGGACTATGGCTACACCTTC
>NA|TRBJ2-7|TRBD2|TRBV4-1
CASSQSSGGLYEQYF
TGCGCCAGCAGCCAGTCGTCGGGGGGGCTCTACGAGCAGTACTTC
>NA|TRBJ2-7|TRBD2|TRBV28
CASSRREGLREQYF
TGTGCCAGCAGCAGGCGGGAGGGCCTTCGGGAGCAGTACTTC
>NA|TRBJ2-7|NA|TRBV12-3/TRBV12-4
CASSSDNYEQYF
TGTGCCAGCAGTTCGGACAACTACGAGCAGTACTTC
>NA|TRBJ2-1|NA|TRBV9
CASSGGGLAEYNEQFF
TGTGCCAGCAGCGGAGGTGGCTTGGCAGAGTACAATGAGCAGTTCTTC
>NA|TRBJ2-7|NA|TRBV28
CASSLGSSYEQYF
TGTGCCAGCAGTTTGGGCAGTTCCTACGAGCAGTACTTC
>NA|TRBJ1-5|NA|TRBV5-8
CASSLYEFYSNQPQHF
TGTGCCAGCAGCTTGTACGAATTTTATAGCAATCAGCCCCAGCATTTT
>NA|TRBJ2-1|TRBD2|TRBV19
CASSIGGRGIYNEQFF
TGTGCCAGTAGTATAGGGGGGAGGGGTATCTACAATGAGCAGTTCTTC
>NA|TRBJ2-5|NA|TRBV7-9
CASSPRAGATQYF
TGTGCCAGCAGCCCTCGTGCGGGTGCGACCCAGTACTTC
>NA|TRBJ2-3|NA|TRBV19
CASSEGMRTDTQYF
TGTGCCAGTAGCGAAGGAATGAGAACAGATACGCAGTATTTT
>NA|TRBJ1-1|NA|TRBV5-1
CASKETNTEAFF
TGCGCCAGCAAGGAAACGAACACTGAAGCTTTCTTT
>NA|TRBJ1-2|NA|TRBV27
CASTDSMPQGADPYGYTF
TGTGCCAGCACCGATAGCATGCCGCAGGGCGCGGATCCCTATGGCTACACCTTC
>NA|TRBJ2-1|NA|TRBV6-5
CASRHYNEQFF
TGTGCCAGCAGACACTACAATGAGCAGTTCTTC
>NA|TRBJ2-3|TRBD2|TRBV27
CASSLYFPLAITDTQYF
TGTGCCAGCAGTTTATATTTCCCACTAGCGATCACAGATACGCAGTATTTT
>NA|TRBJ1-6|NA|TRBV7-3
CASSLSLDSPLHF
TGTGCCAGCAGCTTAAGTTTGGACTCACCCCTCCACTTT
>medium-sized|TRBJ1-6|TRBD1|TRBV27
CASSPTGVIDSPLHF
TGTGCCAGCAGTCCGACAGGGGTAATAGATTCACCCCTCCACTTT
>NA|TRBJ1-2|TRBD1|TRBV20-1
CSATGGYGYTF
TGCAGTGCTACAGGGGGCTATGGCTACACCTTC
>NA|TRBJ1-1|NA|TRBV10-1
CASSERTEKNTEAFF
TGCGCCAGCAGTGAGAGGACGGAAAAGAACACTGAAGCTTTCTTT
>NA|TRBJ1-2|TRBD1|TRBV27
CASSLSGTGTYGYTF
TGTGCCAGCAGTTTATCCGGGACAGGGACCTATGGCTACACCTTC
>NA|TRBJ2-5|TRBD2|TRBV19
CASEASGSATQYF
TGTGCCAGTGAAGCTAGCGGGAGTGCGACCCAGTACTTC
>NA|TRBJ2-3|TRBD2|TRBV6-5
CASSYRGVDTQYF
TGTGCCAGCAGTTACCGGGGGGTGGATACGCAGTATTTT
>NA|TRBJ2-3|NA|TRBV4-2
CASSHTPSPKANTDTQYF
TGTGCCAGCAGCCACACTCCCTCCCCCAAAGCTAACACAGATACGCAGTATTTT
>NA|TRBJ1-2|NA|TRBV10-3
CAISAQVHGYTF
TGTGCCATCAGTGCCCAGGTGCATGGCTACACCTTC
>once|TRBJ2-2|NA|TRBV5-1
CASSLAQAQLTGELFF
TGCGCCAGCAGCTTGGCACAGGCTCAGTTAACCGGGGAGCTGTTTTTT
>once|TRBJ2-2|NA|TRBV27
CASSLSYLALANTGELFF
TGTGCCAGCAGTTTAAGTTATTTGGCGCTAGCGAACACCGGGGAGCTGTTTTTT
>NA|TRBJ2-5|NA|TRBV14
CASSSGGGRETQYF
TGTGCCAGCAGCTCTGGAGGGGGCAGGGAGACCCAGTACTTC
>NA|TRBJ1-5|NA|TRBV6-5
CASSYDLSNQPQHF
TGTGCCAGCAGTTACGACCTTAGCAATCAGCCCCAGCATTTT
>NA|TRBJ2-1|NA|TRBV6-2/TRBV6-3
CASSAGREQFF
TGTGCCAGCAGCGCGGGGCGCGAGCAGTTCTTC
>once|TRBJ1-5|NA|TRBV28
CASSFAPGRERYQPQHF
TGTGCCAGCAGTTTCGCCCCCGGGAGGGAGAGGTATCAGCCCCAGCATTTT
>NA|TRBJ1-1|NA|TRBV27
CASSLSRQIEAFF
TGTGCCAGCAGTTTATCTCGGCAGATTGAAGCTTTCTTT
>NA|TRBJ1-5|NA|TRBV10-3
CAISDSGDQPQHF
TGTGCCATCAGTGACTCAGGGGATCAGCCCCAGCATTTT
>NA|TRBJ1-3|NA|TRBV3-1/TRBV3-2
CASSQGVNGNTIYF
TGTGCCAGCAGCCAGGGAGTCAATGGAAACACCATATATTTT
>NA|TRBJ2-3|TRBD1|TRBV2
CASTRDRHTDTQYF
TGTGCCAGCACCCGGGACAGGCACACAGATACGCAGTATTTT
>once|TRBJ1-1|TRBD1|TRBV5-1
CASSSNRGANTEAFF
TGCGCCAGCAGCTCGAACAGGGGGGCGAACACTGAAGCTTTCTTT